These T cell receptor beta chains were read from a single sample in a study of vaccination and CD4 T cells after COVID-19. TCRdb reprocessed the PCR reads via MiXCR and lists one record per CDR3 protein. The sample contains 12,000 or so distinct CDR3 sequences, 60% to 65% of which appear only once. These receptors' antigens are unknown. Sequencing was done on a sample of CD4+ T cells from blood, cultured in vitro. The receptors come from a human donor who had recovered from COVID-19. Both conserved end residues are part of each CDR3. D genes are given only for firm matches. Clone size is stated in some rows and not others, as once, few, many or a class when expanded.

d_call | j_call | v_call | clone_size | cdr3_aa | cdr3_nt
TRBD1 | TRBJ1-5 | TRBV7-2 | NA | CASSYRQGGNSNQPQHF | TGTGCCAGCAGCTACAGACAGGGGGGAAATAGCAATCAGCCCCAGCATTTT
NA | TRBJ1-5 | TRBV30 | NA | CAWSGVVGSNQPQHF | TGTGCCTGGAGTGGAGTCGTAGGGAGCAATCAGCCCCAGCATTTT
NA | TRBJ2-3 | TRBV20-1 | NA | CSARDLGRRTDTQYF | TGCAGTGCTAGAGATCTGGGACGCCGCACAGATACGCAGTATTTT
NA | TRBJ1-3 | TRBV28 | NA | CASFGNTIYF | TGTGCCAGCTTTGGAAACACCATATATTTT
NA | TRBJ1-1 | TRBV28 | NA | CASTSTGTEAFF | TGTGCCAGCACCTCTACCGGTACTGAAGCTTTCTTT
NA | TRBJ2-1 | TRBV11-1 | NA | CASSTGTTNEQFF | TGTGCCAGCAGCACCGGGACCACCAATGAGCAGTTCTTC
NA | TRBJ2-1 | TRBV7-9 | few | CASSLIDQLQFF | TGTGCCAGCAGCTTAATAGACCAACTGCAGTTCTTC
NA | TRBJ1-1 | TRBV18 | few | CASSPMGDRTEAFF | TGTGCCAGCTCACCCATGGGGGATCGTACTGAAGCTTTCTTT
TRBD1 | TRBJ2-3 | TRBV19 | NA | CASSRGQGTYPTSTDTQYF | TGTGCCAGTAGTAGGGGACAGGGAACTTACCCCACTAGCACAGATACGCAGTATTTT
NA | TRBJ2-3 | TRBV7-3 | NA | CASSLSGTTDTQYF | TGTGCCAGCAGCTTAAGCGGGACCACAGATACGCAGTATTTT
TRBD1 | TRBJ2-5 | TRBV6-1 | NA | CASRTTGDGTQYF | TGTGCCAGCAGGACGACAGGGGACGGGACCCAGTACTTC
TRBD1 | TRBJ2-1 | TRBV6-2/TRBV6-3 | NA | CASRAQGADEQFF | TGTGCCAGCAGGGCACAGGGGGCCGATGAGCAGTTCTTC
TRBD1 | TRBJ1-1 | TRBV7-2 | NA | CASSLDRGSGTEAFF | TGTGCCAGCAGCCTAGACAGGGGGTCGGGAACTGAAGCTTTCTTT
NA | TRBJ2-2 | TRBV11-2 | once | CAGSEPPNTGELFF | TGTGCCGGATCGGAGCCACCAAACACCGGGGAGCTGTTTTTT
NA | TRBJ1-5 | TRBV19 | few | CASSDSYNQPQHF | TGTGCCAGTAGTGACAGCTACAATCAGCCCCAGCATTTT
NA | TRBJ2-7 | TRBV7-8 | NA | CASSLRAELEQYF | TGTGCCAGCAGCTTAAGGGCAGAACTAGAGCAGTACTTC
TRBD1 | TRBJ2-1 | TRBV12-3/TRBV12-4 | NA | CASSVNRGRGSGEQFF | TGTGCCAGCAGTGTAAACAGGGGGCGCGGGTCTGGAGAGCAGTTCTTC
NA | TRBJ2-1 | TRBV19 | NA | CASSMRIGSNEQFF | TGTGCCAGTAGTATGCGTATCGGGAGTAATGAGCAGTTCTTC
TRBD2 | TRBJ2-1 | TRBV20-1 | medium-sized | CSARVGLAGSSRDEQFF | TGCAGTGCTAGAGTAGGCCTAGCGGGTTCCTCGCGCGATGAGCAGTTCTTC
NA | TRBJ2-5 | TRBV20-1 | few | CSAAAEETQYF | TGCAGTGCTGCGGCAGAAGAGACCCAGTACTTC
NA | TRBJ2-7 | TRBV2 | NA | CASSELLSGYEQYF | TGTGCCAGCAGTGAACTGTTGAGCGGCTACGAGCAGTACTTC
NA | TRBJ2-5 | TRBV19 | NA | CASSIGWGRVPGETQYF | TGTGCCAGTAGTATCGGTTGGGGCAGGGTCCCCGGAGAGACCCAGTACTTC
NA | TRBJ2-1 | TRBV15 | few | CATSRDFQVYNEQFF | TGTGCCACCAGCAGAGACTTTCAGGTCTACAATGAGCAGTTCTTC
NA | TRBJ1-6 | TRBV6-1 | NA | CASTLRDRDSPLHF | TGTGCCAGCACACTCAGGGATAGAGATTCACCCCTCCACTTT
TRBD1 | TRBJ1-2 | TRBV6-2/TRBV6-3 | NA | CASSYPGQGTGYTF | TGTGCCAGCAGTTACCCCGGACAGGGGACTGGCTACACCTTC
NA | TRBJ2-1 | TRBV19 | NA | CASSWGRAYNEQFF | TGTGCCAGTAGTTGGGGACGGGCCTACAATGAGCAGTTCTTC
NA | TRBJ2-2 | TRBV4-3 | NA | CASSQDHAQTITGELFF | TGCGCCAGCAGCCAAGATCATGCTCAAACTATTACCGGGGAGCTGTTTTTT
TRBD1 | TRBJ1-2 | TRBV12-3/TRBV12-4 | few | CASSPDRDYGYTF | TGTGCCAGCAGTCCCGACAGGGACTATGGCTACACCTTC
TRBD1 | TRBJ2-6 | TRBV19 | NA | CASSKTGIAGANVLTF | TGTGCCAGTAGCAAGACAGGGATTGCTGGGGCCAACGTCCTGACTTTC
NA | TRBJ1-2 | TRBV7-2 | few | CASSFAREGYTF | TGTGCCAGCAGCTTTGCTCGCGAGGGCTACACCTTC
NA | TRBJ2-2 | TRBV2 | NA | CASSLSSTGELFF | TGTGCCAGCAGTCTTAGTTCCACCGGGGAGCTGTTTTTT
NA | TRBJ1-3 | TRBV20-1 | NA | CSAPDSGGNTIYF | TGCAGTGCGCCGGACAGCGGAGGAAACACCATATATTTT
NA | TRBJ1-6 | TRBV11-2 | NA | CASSLYNSPLHF | TGTGCCAGCAGCTTATATAATTCACCCCTCCACTTT
TRBD1 | TRBJ1-5 | TRBV6-1 | few | CASSEGGQGADPQHF | TGTGCCAGCAGTGAAGGGGGACAGGGGGCGGATCCCCAGCATTTT
NA | TRBJ1-1 | TRBV7-9 | NA | CASSPKTGMNTEAFF | TGTGCCAGCAGCCCTAAGACAGGAATGAACACTGAAGCTTTCTTT
NA | TRBJ1-1 | TRBV6-1 | NA | CASQFFRRLNTEAFF | TGTGCCAGCCAATTTTTTCGACGGCTGAACACTGAAGCTTTCTTT
TRBD2 | TRBJ2-5 | TRBV2 | NA | CASRKGWREQETQYF | TGTGCCAGCAGGAAGGGGTGGCGGGAGCAAGAGACCCAGTACTTC
NA | TRBJ2-6 | TRBV20-1 | NA | CSATVSNSGANVLTF | TGCAGTGCTACCGTTAGTAACTCTGGGGCCAACGTCCTGACTTTC
NA | TRBJ2-1 | TRBV30 | NA | CAWGFVAYNEQFF | TGTGCCTGGGGATTTGTGGCCTACAATGAGCAGTTCTTC
NA | TRBJ1-1 | TRBV28 | NA | CASSLVMNTEAFF | TGTGCCAGCAGTTTGGTGATGAACACTGAAGCTTTCTTT
TRBD2 | TRBJ2-7 | TRBV6-1 | NA | CASSPETGGSYEQYF | TGTGCCAGCAGCCCCGAGACGGGAGGGAGTTACGAGCAGTACTTC